Shown below are 13 T cell receptor beta chains from a single sample sequenced in a study of OX40 agonist ivuxolimab in advanced cancers. Some clones are missing from TCRdb's copy, which holds only in-frame ones; the method was immunoSEQ multiplex PCR. Of just under 65,000 clones in the sample, less than 95% were seen once. The source was CD4+ or CD8+ T cells sorted from blood, collected in a trial of the OX40 agonist ivuxolimab. These receptors were taken from an adult with an advanced solid tumor such as melanoma, head and neck, liver or kidney cancer.

The V and J genes are TRBV5-1 and TRBJ2-3, with 9 bases aligning to TRBD2. This CDR3 is 15 amino acids long. V was clipped by 2 bases and J by 2 bases; unmatched bases: 3. Germline-derived CDR1 and CDR2 are SGHRS and YFSETQ. CDR3 sequence (DNA): TGCGCCAGCAGCTTACGACTAGCGGCCACAGATACGCAGTATTTT. Residues: CASSLRLAATDTQYF. Full variable domain (missing parts from reference TRBV5-1 and TRBJ2-3): KAGVTQTPRYLIKTRGQQVTLSCSPISGHRSVSWYQQTPGQGLQFLFEYFSETQRNKGNFPGRFSGRQFSNSRSEMNVSTLELGDSALYLCASSLRLAATDTQYFGPGTRLTVL.

The rearrangement uses TRBV28 and TRBJ2-7; TRBD2 matches 14 bases. Losses at the gene ends were 6 bases for V and 3 bases for J; bases not matched to a gene: 7. This CDR3 contains 16 residues. Germline CDR1 MDHEN, CDR2 SYDVKM. CDR3 bases: TGTGCCAGCAGAGGGACTAGCGGGAGTAGGGGCTACGAGCAGTACTTC. It specifies CASRGTSGSRGYEQYF.

The chain links TRBV2 to TRBJ2-1; 15 bases line up with TRBD2. This CDR3 is 15 amino acids long. CDR1 is SNHLY and CDR2 is FYNNEI in the germline V gene. The V segment lost 7 bases and the J segment 6 bases; nucleotides outside the gene matches: 4. The chain's CDR3 is CASTGTSGRINEQFF. The CDR3 DNA follows: TGTGCCAGCACTGGGACTAGCGGGAGGATCAATGAGCAGTTCTTC.

The chain joins TRBV14 to TRBJ2-7; tentatively, D is TRBD1 (5 bases). CDR1 and CDR2 from the germline V gene are SGHDN and FVKESK. Trimming removed 5 bases from V and 4 bases from J, with 12 bases in between. CDR3 size: 13 residues. Here the CDR3 reads CASSAIDRYEQYF. CDR3 nucleotides: TGTGCCAGCAGCGCCATTGACAGATACGAGCAGTACTTC.

The chain joins TRBV27 to TRBJ1-4; 9 nucleotides align to TRBD1. V was clipped by 2 bases and J by 7 bases; unmatched bases: 5. The germline V gene encodes CDR1 MNHEY and CDR2 SMNVEV (reference sequence). CDR3 size: 15 residues. CDR3 loop: CASSLDRGRGEKLFF. The CDR3 nucleotides read TGTGCCAGCAGTTTAGACAGGGGGAGGGGTGAAAAACTGTTTTTT. Full variable domain (remainder filled in from reference TRBV27 and TRBJ1-4): EAQVTQNPRYLITVTGKKLTVTCSQNMNHEYMSWYRQDPGLGLRQIYYSMNVEVTDKGDVPEGYKVSRKEKRNFPLILESPSPNQTSLYFCASSLDRGRGEKLFFGSGTQLSVL.

The chain joins TRBV7-9 to TRBJ2-2; possible D gene TRBD1, 6 bases. The germline V gene has CDR1 SEHNR and CDR2 FQNEAQ (reference sequence). The CDR3 is 18 residues long. V dropped 2 bases and J dropped 2 bases, with 18 bases sitting between them. As DNA, the CDR3 is TGTGCCAGCAGCTTACCTTGGGGGCGCGGAAAAAACACCGGGGAGCTGTTTTTT. Translating it yields CASSLPWGRGKNTGELFF.

The genes are TRBV29-1 and TRBJ1-4; TRBD1 matches 7 bases. With V trimmed by 4 bases and J by 7 bases, 3 bases remained unmatched. CDR1 and CDR2 from the germline V gene are SQVTM and ANQGSEA. The CDR3 loop spans 12 amino acids. CDR3 nucleotides: TGCAGCGTTGGCCAGGGGGGTGAAAAACTGTTTTTT. Protein: CSVGQGGEKLFF.

The V and J genes are TRBV5-8 and TRBJ2-7; D is unresolved. CDR3 length equals 17 residues. Germline V CDR1 and CDR2: SGHTS, YDEGEE. Trimming removed 2 bases at V and 0 bases at J, with 18 bases between. CDR3 DNA: TGTGCCAGCAGCTTATCTCAGGCAGGCGCGAACTCCTACGAGCAGTACTTC. It encodes CASSLSQAGANSYEQYF.

The chain joins TRBV28 to TRBJ2-5; 8 bases map to TRBD1. Germline CDR1 and CDR2: MDHEN and SYDVKM. V lost 2 bases and J lost 4; bases outside the gene matches: 12. This CDR3 is built from 17 residues. CDR3 nucleotide sequence: TGTGCCAGCAGTTTACTGGCTGGGCAGGGGGCGGGAGAGACCCAGTACTTC. It codes for CASSLLAGQGAGETQYF.

This clone appeared a single time. The chain combines TRBV5-1 with TRBJ2-3; D might be TRBD1 or TRBD2, each matching 5 bases. V was pared by 0 bases and J by 6 bases, with 14 bases between. Germline CDR1 SGHRS, CDR2 YFSETQ. The CDR3 is made up of 15 amino acids. For the CDR3, the DNA is TGCGCCAGCAGCTTGGCCGCAGGGAGAGGGGATACGCAGTATTTT. Its protein is CASSLAAGRGDTQYF.

The CDR3 reads CAISAGTGELFF. CDR3 bases: TGTGCCATCAGTGCGGGCACCGGGGAGCTGTTTTTT. This chain connects TRBV10-3 to TRBJ2-2; no firm D call. Looked up from germline, CDR1 is ENHRY and CDR2 is SYGVKD. The CDR3 loop spans 12 amino acids. Trimming removed 4 bases from V and 4 bases from J, with 4 bases in between.

The chain carries TRBV7-9 and TRBJ2-1; weak D call: TRBD1 (6 bases). The CDR3 runs 14 residues. The ends were cut back, 1 base at V and 9 bases at J, with 13 bases in the middle. Per germline, CDR1 SEHNR and CDR2 FQNEAQ (reference sequence). The CDR3 region is CASSLEGGGSEQFF. DNA for the CDR3: TGTGCCAGCAGCTTAGAAGGGGGTGGGAGTGAGCAGTTCTTC.

This clone was seen only once. The chain uses TRBV29-1 and TRBJ1-1; possibly TRBD1 for D (6 bases). The CDR3 has 16 residues. Germline V gives CDR1 SQVTM, CDR2 ANQGSEA. V lost 0 bases and J lost 2, with 16 bases in between. CDR3 protein: CSVEEGTRWVNTEAFF. CDR3 bases: TGCAGCGTTGAAGAGGGGACACGTTGGGTAAACACTGAAGCTTTCTTT.